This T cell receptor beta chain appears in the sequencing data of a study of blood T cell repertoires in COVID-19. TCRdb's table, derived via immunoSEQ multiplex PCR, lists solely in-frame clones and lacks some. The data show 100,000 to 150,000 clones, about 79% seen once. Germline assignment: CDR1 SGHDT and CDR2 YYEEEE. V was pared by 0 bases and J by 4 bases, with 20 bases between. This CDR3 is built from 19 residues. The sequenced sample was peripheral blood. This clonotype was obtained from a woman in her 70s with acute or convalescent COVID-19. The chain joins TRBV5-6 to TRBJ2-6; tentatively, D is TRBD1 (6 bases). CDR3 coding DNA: TGTGCCAGCAGCTTGGCCCCGGGTACAGGGTCTGCGGGGGCCAACGTCCTGACTTTC. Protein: CASSLAPGTGSAGANVLTF.